These T cell receptor beta chains were read from a single sample in a study of OX40 agonist ivuxolimab in advanced cancers. The method was immunoSEQ multiplex PCR; TCRdb's version includes in-frame clones alone and lacks a portion of them. The top ten hold under 8.5% of the sample, which has about 15,000 clones, more than 75% seen once. The sequencing used CD4+ or CD8+ T cells sorted from blood, collected in a trial of the OX40 agonist ivuxolimab. The origin of the receptors is an adult with an advanced solid tumor such as melanoma, head and neck, liver or kidney cancer. The CDR3 runs from the conserved cysteine through the conserved F or W. The order of the fields is clone size, J gene, V gene, D gene, CDR3 DNA, CDR3 protein. D genes are given only for firm matches. Some rows have no size entry. The others give once, few or many, or a class for an expanded clone.

few	TRBJ1-6	TRBV5-6	TRBD1	TGTGCCAGCAGCTTGGCAGGGGGCAGTATCAATTCACCCCTCCACTTT	CASSLAGGSINSPLHF
once	TRBJ1-3	TRBV6-5	TRBD1	TGTGCCAGCAGCCTCGGGACAGCCTCTGGAAACACCATATATTTT	CASSLGTASGNTIYF
.	TRBJ1-6	TRBV10-1	TRBD1	TGCGCCAGCAGTGAGGCAGGGGGCACTAAAGTCATTGATAATTCACCCCTCCACTTT	CASSEAGGTKVIDNSPLHF
.	TRBJ2-3	TRBV4-3	.	TGCGCCAGCAGCCAAGATTCGGTGGGTACGCAGTATTTT	CASSQDSVGTQYF
.	TRBJ1-1	TRBV6-5	.	TGTGCCAGCAGTCGCACGAACACTGAAGCTTTCTTT	CASSRTNTEAFF
few	TRBJ1-2	TRBV2	.	TGTGCCAGCGTAGAGACATCAGCTAACTATGGCTACACCTTC	CASVETSANYGYTF
.	TRBJ2-1	TRBV4-3	.	TGCGCCAGCAGCCAAGATTTCCCGGGGGTCTACAATGAGCAGTTCTTC	CASSQDFPGVYNEQFF
once	TRBJ2-5	TRBV5-4	.	TGTGCCAGCAGCACTGGGACTTCTCAAGAGACCCAGTACTTC	CASSTGTSQETQYF
once	TRBJ1-1	TRBV6-1	TRBD1	TGTGCCAGCAGTTGGACAGGGCGGTTTGACACTGAAGCTTTCTTT	CASSWTGRFDTEAFF
.	TRBJ1-2	TRBV2	TRBD1	TGTGCCAGCAGTGATGCGACAGGGAATTACTATGGCTACACCTTC	CASSDATGNYYGYTF
.	TRBJ2-3	TRBV12-5	TRBD2	TGTGCTAGTGGTTCCGGGACTAGGTTAACAGATACGCAGTATTTT	CASGSGTRLTDTQYF
.	TRBJ1-5	TRBV30	.	TGTGCCTGCGGAAGTGAAGGCAATCAGCCCCAGCATTTT	CACGSEGNQPQHF
.	TRBJ2-6	TRBV10-3	.	TGTGCCATCTCGACAGGTCTCCCTGGGGCCAACGTCCTGACTTTC	CAISTGLPGANVLTF
.	TRBJ2-1	TRBV27	TRBD1	TGTGCCAGCAGTTTATTCCGGGACAGGGCCCAGTTCTTC	CASSLFRDRAQFF
.	TRBJ2-1	TRBV5-4	TRBD2	TGTGCCAGCAGCCCCCCAACTAGCGGGGGTTACAATGAGCAGTTCTTC	CASSPPTSGGYNEQFF
.	TRBJ2-1	TRBV4-1	TRBD2	TGCGCCAGCAGCCAAGCCCCACTAGCGGGCTCCTACAATGAGCAGTTCTTC	CASSQAPLAGSYNEQFF
.	TRBJ2-7	TRBV18	.	TGTGCCAACTCACCCAAAGAAAAGGCCTCCTACGAGCAGTACTTC	CANSPKEKASYEQYF
.	TRBJ2-1	TRBV2	TRBD1	TGTGCCAGCAGTGAAGCGGGACAGGAAAAGCAGTTCTTC	CASSEAGQEKQFF
.	TRBJ1-5	TRBV2	.	TGTGCCAGCAGTGTTGGAGCTTCCAATCAGCCCCAGCATTTT	CASSVGASNQPQHF
few	TRBJ2-2	TRBV5-4	TRBD1	TGTGCCAGCAGCGAAGGGACAGTCCGTTCCACCGGGGAGCTGTTTTTT	CASSEGTVRSTGELFF
.	TRBJ2-7	TRBV5-6	.	TGTGCCAGCAGCCGGGGAGGGGGCCTTAACTCCTACGAGCAGTACTTC	CASSRGGGLNSYEQYF
.	TRBJ1-4	TRBV9	.	TGTGCCAGCAGCCTACGGGAGGGCAGCGCAACTAATGAAAAACTGTTTTTT	CASSLREGSATNEKLFF